The rows below give T cell receptor beta chains drawn from one sample of a study of cytotoxic CD8 clonotypes in ibrutinib-treated CLL. Clones were read by immunoSEQ multiplex PCR, and TCRdb kept only the in-frame ones, dropping some. The repertoire includes some 300,000 clones, almost 80% of them detected once, and about 6.7% sits in the top ten. The source was PBMCs, collected before ibrutinib treatment. Receptors originate from a human donor with chronic lymphocytic leukemia. The CDR3 runs from the conserved cysteine through the conserved F or W. D genes are given only for firm matches. The size entry is marked missing in some rows and otherwise reads once, few, many or a size class.

>.|TRBJ2-5|.|TRBV9
CASSVGLTGEETQYF
TGTGCCAGCAGCGTCGGGCTTACTGGTGAAGAGACCCAGTACTTC
>TRBD2|TRBJ2-7|.|TRBV4-1
CASSPGTSGTEQYF
TGCGCCAGCAGCCCCGGGACTAGCGGGACCGAGCAGTACTTC
>.|TRBJ2-7|.|TRBV21-1
CASSKAQGNYEQYF
TGTGCCAGCAGCAAAGCGCAGGGAAACTACGAGCAGTACTTC
>TRBD2|TRBJ2-3|.|TRBV7-7
CASSARLAGVADTQYF
TGTGCCAGCAGCGCACGACTAGCGGGAGTGGCAGATACGCAGTATTTT
>.|TRBJ2-2|few|TRBV5-1
CASSYTVRGRAGELFF
TGCGCCAGCAGCTACACCGTAAGGGGGAGAGCCGGGGAGCTGTTTTTT
>.|TRBJ2-1|once|TRBV6-1
CASRGWVTDNEQFF
TGTGCCAGCAGGGGGTGGGTAACGGACAATGAGCAGTTCTTC
>.|TRBJ1-5|.|TRBV7-6
CASSPLNQPQHF
TGTGCCAGCAGTCCATTGAATCAGCCCCAGCATTTT
>.|TRBJ2-5|.|TRBV18
CASSLRDRETQYF
TGTGCCAGCTCACTGAGGGACCGGGAGACCCAGTACTTC
>.|TRBJ1-1|.|TRBV30
CAWRKSPAFF
TGTGCCTGGAGAAAGTCCCCAGCTTTCTTT
>.|TRBJ2-7|.|TRBV10-3
CAISEDRYAEQYF
TGTGCCATCAGTGAGGACAGGTACGCAGAGCAGTACTTC
>.|TRBJ2-7|.|TRBV5-1
CASSLGQSYEQYF
TGCGCCAGCAGCTTGGGACAGAGCTACGAGCAGTACTTC
>TRBD1|TRBJ1-2|.|TRBV25-1
CANEKNIRDRGYGYTF
TGTGCCAACGAGAAAAATATCCGGGACAGGGGATATGGCTACACCTTC
>TRBD2|TRBJ2-2|.|TRBV9
CASSVGGSSTGELFF
TGTGCCAGCAGCGTTGGCGGGAGCAGTACCGGGGAGCTGTTTTTT
>.|TRBJ1-2|.|TRBV5-1
CASSFGGFYGYTF
TGCGCCAGCAGCTTCGGGGGCTTCTACGGCTACACCTTC
>TRBD2|TRBJ2-7|.|TRBV7-8
CASSFLSSGYEQYF
TGTGCCAGCAGCTTTTTGTCTAGCGGCTACGAGCAGTACTTC
>.|TRBJ2-7|.|TRBV5-1
CASSLGALSSYEQYF
TGCGCCAGCAGCTTGGGAGCCCTAAGCTCCTACGAGCAGTACTTC
>.|TRBJ1-1|.|TRBV11-2
CASTGWGRGRIMRAFF
TGTGCCAGCACCGGGTGGGGTAGAGGTAGGATTATGAGGGCTTTCTTT
>TRBD2|TRBJ2-1|.|TRBV30
CAWTAKIAGARHEQFF
TGTGCCTGGACGGCTAAAATAGCGGGAGCTCGGCATGAGCAGTTCTTC
>.|TRBJ1-1|once|TRBV27
CASSLRGGTEAFF
TGTGCCAGCAGTTTACGAGGAGGCACTGAAGCTTTCTTT
>.|TRBJ2-1|once|TRBV7-9
CASSLGWRGRGNEQFF
TGTGCCAGCAGCTTAGGATGGCGGGGCCGAGGCAATGAGCAGTTCTTC
>.|TRBJ1-2|few|TRBV4-3
CASSHTGHLYGYTF
TGCGCCAGCAGCCATACGGGACACCTCTATGGCTACACCTTC
>.|TRBJ1-3|few|TRBV7-2
CASSLNSGNTIYF
TGTGCCAGCAGCTTAAATTCTGGAAACACCATATATTTT
>.|TRBJ2-1|.|TRBV29-1
CSVEPNSYNEQFF
TGCAGCGTTGAGCCAAACTCCTACAATGAGCAGTTCTTC
>.|TRBJ2-7|few|TRBV28
CASSLFRSEQYF
TGTGCCAGCAGTTTATTCAGAAGTGAGCAGTACTTC
>TRBD1|TRBJ2-5|.|TRBV9
CASSVTGTGGETQYF
TGTGCCAGCAGCGTCACCGGGACAGGGGGCGAGACCCAGTACTTC
>.|TRBJ1-1|.|TRBV27
CASSLLAFGQNTEAFF
TGTGCCAGCAGTTTACTCGCCTTCGGACAGAACACTGAAGCTTTCTTT
>.|TRBJ2-5|.|TRBV9
CASSVGGTVETQYF
TGTGCCAGCAGCGTAGGCGGGACTGTAGAGACCCAGTACTTC
>.|TRBJ2-7|.|TRBV15
CATSRAGGSWEQYF
TGTGCCACCAGCAGAGCCGGGGGTAGCTGGGAGCAGTACTTC
>.|TRBJ2-2|few|TRBV9
CASSVGGRTGELFF
TGTGCCAGCAGCGTAGGAGGGCGGACCGGGGAGCTGTTTTTT
>.|TRBJ1-4|.|TRBV2
CASSGIEVGNEKLFF
TGTGCCAGCAGTGGGATAGAAGTCGGAAATGAAAAACTGTTTTTT
>TRBD1|TRBJ2-3|.|TRBV30
CAWSVQGAGTDTQYF
TGTGCCTGGAGTGTACAGGGGGCCGGCACAGATACGCAGTATTTT
>.|TRBJ1-5|.|TRBV4-1
CASSLSGRAQPQHF
TGCGCCAGCAGCCTAAGTGGCAGGGCTCAGCCCCAGCATTTT
>TRBD1|TRBJ1-3|.|TRBV4-2
CASSPVRDSGNTIYF
TGTGCCAGCAGCCCAGTGCGGGACAGCGGAAACACCATATATTTT
>.|TRBJ2-2|once|TRBV7-3
CASSPPREIFSPGELFF
TGTGCCAGCAGCCCCCCCAGGGAGATTTTCTCTCCCGGGGAGCTGTTTTTT
>.|TRBJ1-1|.|TRBV5-6
CASSLVRTEAFF
TGTGCCAGCAGCTTGGTTCGGACAGAAGCTTTCTTT